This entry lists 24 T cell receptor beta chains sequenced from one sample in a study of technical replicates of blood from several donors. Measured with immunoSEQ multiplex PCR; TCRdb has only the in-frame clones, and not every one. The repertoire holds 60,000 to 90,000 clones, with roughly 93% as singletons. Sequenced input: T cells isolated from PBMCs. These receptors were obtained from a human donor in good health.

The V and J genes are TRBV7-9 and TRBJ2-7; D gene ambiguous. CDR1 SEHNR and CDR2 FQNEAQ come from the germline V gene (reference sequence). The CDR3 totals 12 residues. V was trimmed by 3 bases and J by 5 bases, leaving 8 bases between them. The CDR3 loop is CASSFLPDEQYF. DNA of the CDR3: TGTGCCAGCAGCTTTCTTCCTGACGAGCAGTACTTC.

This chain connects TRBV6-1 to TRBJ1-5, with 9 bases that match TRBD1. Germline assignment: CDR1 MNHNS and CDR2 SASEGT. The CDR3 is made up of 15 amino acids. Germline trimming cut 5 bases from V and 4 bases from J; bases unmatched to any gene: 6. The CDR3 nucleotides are TGTGCCAGCAGTATTACCGGGACAGGGAATCAGCCCCAGCATTTT. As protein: CASSITGTGNQPQHF.

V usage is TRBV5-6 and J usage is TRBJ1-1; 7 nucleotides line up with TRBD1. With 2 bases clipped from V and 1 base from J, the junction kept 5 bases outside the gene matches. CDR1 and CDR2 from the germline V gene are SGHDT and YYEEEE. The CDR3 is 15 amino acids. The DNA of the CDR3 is TGTGCCAGCAGCTTCCAGGGGGAAGGGAACACTGAAGCTTTCTTT. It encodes CASSFQGEGNTEAFF.

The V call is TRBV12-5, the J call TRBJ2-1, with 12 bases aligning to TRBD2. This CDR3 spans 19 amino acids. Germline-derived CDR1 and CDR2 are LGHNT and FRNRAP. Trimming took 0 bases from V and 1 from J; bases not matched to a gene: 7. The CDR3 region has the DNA TGTGCTAGTGGTTTGGTACTAGCGGGAGGCCCTAATTCCTACAATGAGCAGTTCTTC. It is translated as CASGLVLAGGPNSYNEQFF.

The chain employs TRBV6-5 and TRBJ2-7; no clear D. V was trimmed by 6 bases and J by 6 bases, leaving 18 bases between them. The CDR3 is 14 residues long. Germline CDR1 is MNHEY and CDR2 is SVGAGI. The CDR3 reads CASSPLLRFGEQYF. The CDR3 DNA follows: TGTGCCAGCAGCCCACTTCTCAGGTTCGGCGAGCAGTACTTC.

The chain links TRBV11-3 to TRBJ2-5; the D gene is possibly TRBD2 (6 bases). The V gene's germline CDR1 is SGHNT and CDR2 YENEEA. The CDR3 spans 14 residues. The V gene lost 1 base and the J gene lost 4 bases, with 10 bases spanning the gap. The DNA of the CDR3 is TGTGCCAGCAGCTTAGCGGCGGGAACAGAGACCCAGTACTTC. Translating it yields CASSLAAGTETQYF.

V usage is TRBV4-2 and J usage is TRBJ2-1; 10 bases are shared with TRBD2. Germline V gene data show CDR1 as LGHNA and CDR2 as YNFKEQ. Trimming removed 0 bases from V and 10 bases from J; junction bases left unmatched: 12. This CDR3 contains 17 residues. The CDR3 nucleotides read TGTGCCAGCAGCCAAGAAACTCTAGGACTAGCGGATACGGAGCAGTTCTTC. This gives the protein CASSQETLGLADTEQFF.

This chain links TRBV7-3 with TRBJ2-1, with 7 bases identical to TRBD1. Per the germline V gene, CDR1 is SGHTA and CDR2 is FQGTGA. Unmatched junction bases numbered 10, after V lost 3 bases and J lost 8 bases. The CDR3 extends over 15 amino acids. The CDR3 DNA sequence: TGTGCCAGCAGCTTCGTTCCTAAGGGGGCTCATGAGCAGTTCTTC. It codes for CASSFVPKGAHEQFF.

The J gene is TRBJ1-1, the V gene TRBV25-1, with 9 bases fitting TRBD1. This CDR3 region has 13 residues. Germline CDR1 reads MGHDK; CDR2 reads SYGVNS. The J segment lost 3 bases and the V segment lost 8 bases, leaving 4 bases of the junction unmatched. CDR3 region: CASGRQGDTEAFF. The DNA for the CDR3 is TGTGCCAGCGGAAGACAGGGGGACACTGAAGCTTTCTTT.

CDR3 in amino acids: CASSLAPRGVNTEAFF. CDR3 sequence (DNA): TGTGCCAGCAGCTTAGCCCCTCGGGGAGTGAACACTGAAGCTTTCTTT. The chain has TRBV5-4 and TRBJ1-1; D remains unclear. Germline V lookup: CDR1 SGHNT, CDR2 YYREEE (reference sequence). This CDR3 is built from 16 residues. V was pared by 2 bases and J by 0 bases, with 14 bases between.

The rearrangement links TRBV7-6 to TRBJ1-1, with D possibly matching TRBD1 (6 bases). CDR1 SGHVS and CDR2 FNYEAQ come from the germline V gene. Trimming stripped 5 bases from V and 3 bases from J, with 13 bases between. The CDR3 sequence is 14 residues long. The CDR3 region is CASSPNRVDTEAFF. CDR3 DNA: TGTGCCAGCAGCCCCAACAGGGTGGACACTGAAGCTTTCTTT.

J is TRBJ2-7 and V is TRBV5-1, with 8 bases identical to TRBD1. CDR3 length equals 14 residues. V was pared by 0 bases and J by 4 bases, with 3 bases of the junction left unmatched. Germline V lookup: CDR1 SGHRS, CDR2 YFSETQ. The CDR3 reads CASSLGDRTYEQYF. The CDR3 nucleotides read TGCGCCAGCAGCTTGGGGGACAGGACGTACGAGCAGTACTTC.

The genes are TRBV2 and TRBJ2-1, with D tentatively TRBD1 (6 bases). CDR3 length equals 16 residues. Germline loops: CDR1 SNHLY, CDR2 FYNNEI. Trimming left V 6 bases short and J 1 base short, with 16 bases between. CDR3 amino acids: CASSPTGTPSYNEQFF. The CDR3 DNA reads TGTGCCAGCAGCCCCACCGGGACACCTTCCTACAATGAGCAGTTCTTC.

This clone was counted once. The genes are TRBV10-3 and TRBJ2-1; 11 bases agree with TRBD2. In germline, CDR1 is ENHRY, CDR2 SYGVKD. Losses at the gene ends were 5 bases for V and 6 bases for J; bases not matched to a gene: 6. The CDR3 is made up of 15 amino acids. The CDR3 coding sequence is TGTGCCATCAGTCCCGGGACTAGCGGCTTCAATGAGCAGTTCTTC. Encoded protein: CAISPGTSGFNEQFF.

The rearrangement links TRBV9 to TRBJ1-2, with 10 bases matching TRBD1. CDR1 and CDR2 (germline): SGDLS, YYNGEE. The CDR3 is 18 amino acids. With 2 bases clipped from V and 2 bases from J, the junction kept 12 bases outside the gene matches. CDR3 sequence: CASSVLSRPGQGNYGYTF. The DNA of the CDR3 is TGTGCCAGCAGCGTCCTCTCCAGACCGGGACAGGGGAACTATGGCTACACCTTC.

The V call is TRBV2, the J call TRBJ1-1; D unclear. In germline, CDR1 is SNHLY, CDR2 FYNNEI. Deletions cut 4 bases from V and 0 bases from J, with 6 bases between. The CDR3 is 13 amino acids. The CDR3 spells CASSGVMNTEAFF. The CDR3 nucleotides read TGTGCCAGCAGTGGAGTCATGAACACTGAAGCTTTCTTT.

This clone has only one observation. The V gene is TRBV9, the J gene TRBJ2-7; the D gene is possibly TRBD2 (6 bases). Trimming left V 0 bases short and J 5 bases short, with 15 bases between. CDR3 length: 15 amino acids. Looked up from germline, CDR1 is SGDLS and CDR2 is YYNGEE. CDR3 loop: CASSVEGREPDEQYF. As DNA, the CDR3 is TGTGCCAGCAGCGTAGAGGGCCGGGAGCCCGACGAGCAGTACTTC.

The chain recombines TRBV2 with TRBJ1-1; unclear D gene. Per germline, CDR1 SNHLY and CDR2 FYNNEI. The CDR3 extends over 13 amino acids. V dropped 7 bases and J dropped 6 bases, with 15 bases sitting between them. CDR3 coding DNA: TGTGCCAGCAACCAGGACTTGGCCTCTGAAGCTTTCTTT. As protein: CASNQDLASEAFF.

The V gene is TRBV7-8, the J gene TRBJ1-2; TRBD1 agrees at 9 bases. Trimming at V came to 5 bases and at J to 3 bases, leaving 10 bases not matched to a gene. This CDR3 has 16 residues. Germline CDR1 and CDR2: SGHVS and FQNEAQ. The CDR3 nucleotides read TGTGCCAGCAGCCCGCCGCCGGGACAGGGAGACTATGGCTACACCTTC. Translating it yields CASSPPPGQGDYGYTF.

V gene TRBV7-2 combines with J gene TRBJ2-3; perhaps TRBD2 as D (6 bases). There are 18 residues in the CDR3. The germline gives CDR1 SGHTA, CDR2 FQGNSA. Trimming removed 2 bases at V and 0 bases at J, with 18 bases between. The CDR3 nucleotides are TGTGCCAGCAGCTTATACTCCGGGACTTTCATGAGCACAGATACGCAGTATTTT. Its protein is CASSLYSGTFMSTDTQYF.

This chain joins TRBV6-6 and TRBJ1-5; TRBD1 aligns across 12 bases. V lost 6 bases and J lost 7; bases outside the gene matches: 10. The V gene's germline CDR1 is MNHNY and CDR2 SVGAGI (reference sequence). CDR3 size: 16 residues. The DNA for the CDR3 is TGTGCCAGCAGCCCGGTCGGTGGGACAGGGGGCCAGCCCCAGCATTTT. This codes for CASSPVGGTGGQPQHF.

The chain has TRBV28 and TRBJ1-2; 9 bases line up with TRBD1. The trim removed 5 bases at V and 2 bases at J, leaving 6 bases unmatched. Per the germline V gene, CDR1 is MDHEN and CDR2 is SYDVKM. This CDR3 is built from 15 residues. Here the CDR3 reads CASSTRTGANYGYTF. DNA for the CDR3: TGTGCCAGCAGTACTAGGACAGGGGCGAACTATGGCTACACCTTC.

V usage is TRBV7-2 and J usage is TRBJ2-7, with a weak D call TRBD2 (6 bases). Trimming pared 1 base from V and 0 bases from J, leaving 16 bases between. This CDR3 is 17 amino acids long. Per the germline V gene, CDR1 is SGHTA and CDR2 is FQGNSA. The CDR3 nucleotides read TGTGCCAGCAGCTTAGTTTTCGGGGGAGCCCCCTCCTACGAGCAGTACTTC. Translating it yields CASSLVFGGAPSYEQYF. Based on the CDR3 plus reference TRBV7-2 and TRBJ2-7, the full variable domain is GAGVSQSPSNKVTEKGKDVELRCDPISGHTALYWYRQSLGQGLEFLIYFQGNSAPDKSGLPSDRFSAERTGGSVSTLTIQRTQQEDSAVYLCASSLVFGGAPSYEQYFGPGTRLTVT.

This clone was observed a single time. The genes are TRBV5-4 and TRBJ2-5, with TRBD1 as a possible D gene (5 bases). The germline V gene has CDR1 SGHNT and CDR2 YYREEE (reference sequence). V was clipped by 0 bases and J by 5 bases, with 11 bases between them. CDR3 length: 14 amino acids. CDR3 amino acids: CASSLGGMGETQYF. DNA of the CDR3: TGTGCCAGCAGCTTGGGGGGCATGGGGGAGACCCAGTACTTC.